A single T cell receptor (beta chain) is shown here with its context. The data were obtained in a study of blood T cell repertoires in COVID-19. Looking at the study overall: Researchers got acute and convalescent COVID-19 samples from the United States, Italy and Spain. In each case, the material was cDNA or gDNA derived from T cells, B-cell-depleted T cells, or PBMCs.

This table comes from immunoSEQ multiplex PCR, and its TCRdb copy is limited to in-frame clones, with some not included. The sample holds about 80,000 clones, about four fifths seen once. The V gene lost 4 bases and the J gene lost 2 bases, with 3 bases spanning the gap. The CDR3 covers 12 residues. Germline-derived CDR1 and CDR2 are SEHNR and FQNEAQ (reference sequence). The chain couples TRBV7-9 to TRBJ2-1; D gene ambiguous. The sequencing input was peripheral blood. This TCR derives from a woman older than 75 with acute or convalescent COVID-19. CDR3 coding DNA: TGTGCCAGCAGCTCCGCCTACAATGAGCAGTTCTTC. Translated, it gives CASSSAYNEQFF.